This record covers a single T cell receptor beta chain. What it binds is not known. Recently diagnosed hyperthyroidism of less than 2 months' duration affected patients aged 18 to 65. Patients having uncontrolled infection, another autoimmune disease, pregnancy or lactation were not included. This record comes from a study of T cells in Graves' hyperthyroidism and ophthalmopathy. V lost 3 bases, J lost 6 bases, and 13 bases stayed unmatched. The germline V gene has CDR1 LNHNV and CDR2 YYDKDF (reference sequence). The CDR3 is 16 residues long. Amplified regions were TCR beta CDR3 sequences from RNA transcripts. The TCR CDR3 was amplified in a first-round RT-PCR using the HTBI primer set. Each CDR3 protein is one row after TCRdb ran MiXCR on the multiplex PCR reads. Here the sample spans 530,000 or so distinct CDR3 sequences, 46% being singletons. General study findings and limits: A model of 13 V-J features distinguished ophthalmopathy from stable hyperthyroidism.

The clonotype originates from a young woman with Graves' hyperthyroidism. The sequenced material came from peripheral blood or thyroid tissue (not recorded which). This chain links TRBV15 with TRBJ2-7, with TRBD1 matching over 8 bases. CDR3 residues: CATSSPRDRIKGEQYF. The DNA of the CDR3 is TGTGCCACCAGCAGCCCGAGGGACAGGATCAAGGGCGAGCAGTACTTC.